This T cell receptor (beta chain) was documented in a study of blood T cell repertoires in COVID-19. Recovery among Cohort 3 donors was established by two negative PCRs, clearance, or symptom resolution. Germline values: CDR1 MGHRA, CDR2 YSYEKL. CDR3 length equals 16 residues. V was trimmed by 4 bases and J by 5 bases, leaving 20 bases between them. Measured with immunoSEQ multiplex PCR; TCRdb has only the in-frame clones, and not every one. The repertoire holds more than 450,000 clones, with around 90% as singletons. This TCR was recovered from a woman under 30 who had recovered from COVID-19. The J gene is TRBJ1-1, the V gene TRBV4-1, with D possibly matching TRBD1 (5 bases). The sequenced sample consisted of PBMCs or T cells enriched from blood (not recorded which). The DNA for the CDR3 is TGCGCCAGCAGCCGTACGCCAGATCCCGGGGGTACTGAAGCTTTCTTT. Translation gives CASSRTPDPGGTEAFF.